This passage covers 30 T cell receptor beta chains from one sample sequenced in a study of type 1 regulatory T cells. TCRdb analysed the reads with MiXCR anew, one entry per CDR3 protein. Of roughly 21,000 distinct CDR3 sequences in the sample, less than 60% were seen once. These receptors' targets are unknown. The sample consisted of cultured T cells, either the whole culture or a sorted T cell fraction (not recorded which). These receptors were collected from a human donor in good health.

This clonotype was seen more than once but under ten times. This chain links TRBV5-4 with TRBJ2-3, with TRBD2 identical over 12 bases. With V trimmed by 6 bases and J by 4 bases, 21 bases remained unmatched. The germline V gene encodes CDR1 SGHNT and CDR2 YYREEE (reference sequence). This CDR3 is 20 amino acids long. Written as DNA, the CDR3 is TGTGCCAGCACCCCCCAGGGGGTTTGGGCTAGCGGGGGGGGGGCAGATACGCAGTATTTT. Amino acids: CASTPQGVWASGGGADTQYF.

In this sample, this clonotype is medium-sized (0.01 to 0.1%). The V call is TRBV6-2 or TRBV6-3, the J call TRBJ2-2; 9 bases agree with TRBD1. Germline trimming cut 6 bases from V and 1 base from J; bases unmatched to any gene: 0. CDR3 length: 14 amino acids. CDR1 and CDR2 from the germline V gene are MNHEY and SVGEGT. CDR3 in amino acids: CASRGQGNTGELFF. The CDR3 coding sequence is TGTGCCAGCAGGGGACAGGGGAACACCGGGGAGCTGTTTTTT.

V gene TRBV4-3 combines with J gene TRBJ2-5; D is possibly TRBD2 (5 bases). Germline values: CDR1 LGHNA, CDR2 YSLEER. The CDR3 has 16 residues. Trimming removed 4 bases at V and 5 bases at J, with 20 bases between. For the CDR3, the DNA is TGCGCCAGCAGCCCGTCCGTCTGGGGAGTAGGGGAGACCCAGTACTTC. As protein: CASSPSVWGVGETQYF.

The chain links TRBV18 to TRBJ2-1; D is possibly TRBD1 or TRBD2 (5 bases each). This CDR3 has 14 residues. Germline CDR1 reads KGHSH; CDR2 reads LQKENI. Trimming shortened V by 3 bases and J by 0 bases, and 6 bases separated the two germline ends. CDR3 sequence reads: CASSPGRSYNEQFF. CDR3 sequence (DNA): TGTGCCAGCTCACCGGGACGCTCCTACAATGAGCAGTTCTTC.

By share of the sample, this clonotype is medium-sized. The gene calls are TRBV6-5 and TRBJ2-7, with a weak D call TRBD2 (6 bases). The CDR3 totals 15 residues. The V and J ends lost 2 bases and 0 bases respectively, with 11 bases between them. Germline CDR1 is MNHEY and CDR2 is SVGAGI. For the CDR3, the DNA is TGTGCCAGCAGTTACCGCCCGGAGGGCTCCTACGAGCAGTACTTC. Encoded protein: CASSYRPEGSYEQYF.

V is TRBV10-3 and J is TRBJ1-6; TRBD1 aligns across 8 bases. CDR1 is ENHRY, CDR2 SYGVKD, per germline. V was clipped by 2 bases and J by 9 bases; unmatched bases: 3. The CDR3 contains 14 residues. The CDR3 DNA sequence: TGTGCCATCAGTGAGGGACAGGGCAGTTCACCCCTCCACTTT. Translated, it gives CAISEGQGSSPLHF.

This chain uses TRBV6-4 with TRBJ1-1; TRBD1 is a possible D gene (5 bases). CDR3 length equals 14 residues. In germline, CDR1 is MRHNA, CDR2 SNTAGT. Trimming took off 6 bases at V and 1 base at J, with 12 bases between the two ends. CDR3 bases: TGTGCCAGCAGCACTCCCACAGGGAACACTGAAGCTTTCTTT. It encodes CASSTPTGNTEAFF.

The genes are TRBV7-9 and TRBJ2-5, with TRBD1 matching 7 bases. CDR3 size: 16 residues. The V gene's germline CDR1 is SEHNR and CDR2 FQNEAQ (reference sequence). Trimming removed 4 bases from V and 3 bases from J; junction bases left unmatched: 11. This CDR3 is CASSSPQGWGEETQYF. In DNA form, the CDR3 reads TGTGCCAGCAGCTCACCACAGGGGTGGGGAGAAGAGACCCAGTACTTC.

Worth noting for this clonotype: This likely comes from a read error, as the CDR3 has no conserved phenylalanine or tryptophan at its end. The chain recombines TRBV7-2 with TRBJ1-2; TRBD1 matches 10 bases. Germline-derived CDR1 and CDR2 are SGHTA and FQGNSA. CDR3 size: 15 residues. Germline trimming cut 5 bases from V and 2 bases from J; bases unmatched to any gene: 5. The DNA for the CDR3 is TGTGCCAGCAGCCGCCGGACAGGGGGGAACTATGGCTACACCCTC. Its translation: CASSRRTGGNYGYTL.

This clonotype was detected a few times. This chain uses TRBV6-1 with TRBJ2-7; the D gene is possibly TRBD1 (5 bases). CDR1 is MNHNS and CDR2 is SASEGT in the germline V gene. CDR3 length: 14 amino acids. V was clipped by 0 bases and J by 2 bases, with 8 bases between them. For the CDR3, the DNA is TGTGCCAGCAGTGAAGCGTCAGGGACCTACGAGCAGTACTTC. This sequence encodes CASSEASGTYEQYF.

J is TRBJ2-5 and V is TRBV7-2; D gene unclear. Germline V CDR1 and CDR2: SGHTA, FQGNSA. Trimming took off 4 bases at V and 4 bases at J, with 13 bases between the two ends. The CDR3 covers 14 residues. CDR3 sequence: CASSSGPRRETQYF. The DNA for the CDR3 is TGTGCCAGCAGCTCCGGGCCTAGGAGAGAGACCCAGTACTTC.

This chain joins TRBV29-1 and TRBJ1-1; D is unresolved. This CDR3 comprises 12 residues. Between the trimmed V and J ends, which lost 4 bases and 4 bases, there was a span of 10 bases. Germline-derived CDR1 and CDR2 are SQVTM and ANQGSEA. CDR3 protein: CSVGWGSTEAFF. The CDR3 DNA sequence: TGCAGCGTTGGGTGGGGTAGCACTGAAGCTTTCTTT.

Only one count was recorded for this clonotype. This chain joins TRBV19 and TRBJ1-4; TRBD1 agrees at 11 bases. V lost 3 bases, J lost 7 bases, and 1 base stayed unmatched. The CDR3 consists of 14 residues. The germline gives CDR1 LNHDA, CDR2 SQIVND (reference sequence). Here the CDR3 DNA reads TGTGCCAGTAGTATCGGGACAGGGGGTGAAAAACTGTTTTTT. This translates into CASSIGTGGEKLFF. Filled out from reference TRBV19 and TRBJ1-4, the complete variable domain reads DGGITQSPKYLFRKEGQNVTLSCEQNLNHDAMYWYRQDPGQGLRLIYYSQIVNDFQKGDIAEGYSVSREKKESFPLTVTSAQKNPTAFYLCASSIGTGGEKLFFGSGTQLSVL.

This clonotype rates as medium-sized. The chain employs TRBV6-6 and TRBJ2-5, with D unclear. Trimming stripped 2 bases from V and 5 bases from J, with 9 bases between. Germline CDR1 MNHNY, CDR2 SVGAGI (reference sequence). The CDR3 totals 13 residues. CDR3 region: CASSYDNWETQYF. The DNA of the CDR3 is TGTGCCAGCAGTTACGACAACTGGGAGACCCAGTACTTC.

In its sample, this clonotype was seen once. The chain links TRBV7-8 to TRBJ1-1; possible D gene TRBD1, 6 bases. Germline-derived CDR1 and CDR2 are SGHVS and FQNEAQ. The CDR3 sequence is 15 residues long. Trimming took off 1 base at V and 0 bases at J, with 9 bases between the two ends. The CDR3, as DNA: TGTGCCAGCAGCTTAGTTACAGGGATGAACACTGAAGCTTTCTTT. Translating it yields CASSLVTGMNTEAFF.

The chain couples TRBV5-1 to TRBJ2-5; D may correspond to TRBD1 or TRBD2 (5 bases each). Deletions cut 1 base from V and 4 bases from J, with 8 bases between. The CDR3 totals 13 residues. The germline gives CDR1 SGHRS, CDR2 YFSETQ. For the CDR3, the DNA is TGCGCCAGCAGCTTGCGAGGGACAGAGACCCAGTACTTC. It specifies CASSLRGTETQYF.

The chain links TRBV19 to TRBJ1-5; D is undetermined. The germline CDR1 and CDR2 sequences are LNHDA and SQIVND (reference sequence). The CDR3 has 13 residues. V lost 4 bases to trimming and J lost 4 bases, with 8 bases between them. CDR3 nucleotides: TGTGCCAGTAGTACGTGGTTGAATCAGCCCCAGCATTTT. Protein sequence: CASSTWLNQPQHF.

This clonotype was picked up many times. In nucleotides, the CDR3 is TGTGCCAGCAGGTGGACAGGGTCGGAGACCCAGTACTTC. It specifies CASRWTGSETQYF. V and J are TRBV6-6 and TRBJ2-5; 8 bases fit TRBD1. Germline V gene sequence: CDR1 MNHNY, CDR2 SVGAGI (reference sequence). Trimming cost V 6 bases and J 5 bases; bases outside gene matches: 5. The CDR3 is made up of 13 amino acids.

This chain links TRBV5-1 with TRBJ2-7; 7 bases are a match to TRBD2. The CDR3 runs to 15 residues. With V trimmed by 1 base and J by 5 bases, 9 bases remained unmatched. The germline V gene has CDR1 SGHRS and CDR2 YFSETQ. This CDR3 is CASSLFASGKNEQYF. For the CDR3, the DNA is TGCGCCAGCAGCTTGTTTGCTAGCGGCAAAAACGAGCAGTACTTC. Using reference TRBV5-1 and TRBJ2-7 for the parts outside the CDR3, the full variable domain is KAGVTQTPRYLIKTRGQQVTLSCSPISGHRSVSWYQQTPGQGLQFLFEYFSETQRNKGNFPGRFSGRQFSNSRSEMNVSTLELGDSALYLCASSLFASGKNEQYFGPGTRLTVT.

This clonotype occurred once. In nucleotides, the CDR3 is TGTGCCAGCAGCTGGGGACTAGCGGGAGGTACGGAGACCCAGTACTTC. Translated, it gives CASSWGLAGGTETQYF. This chain joins TRBV5-4 and TRBJ2-5, with TRBD2 matching 15 bases. Germline-derived CDR1 and CDR2 are SGHNT and YYREEE (reference sequence). V shed 3 bases and J 5 bases; nucleotides not matched to a gene: 5. The CDR3 is made up of 16 amino acids.

This chain uses TRBV4-3 with TRBJ2-1; 10 bases agree with TRBD2. J gave up 6 bases and V 1 base, and 6 bases lay outside the gene matches. The CDR3 runs to 16 residues. CDR1 LGHNA and CDR2 YSLEER come from the germline V gene. In DNA, the CDR3 is TGCGCCAGCAGCCAAGTAGCGGGGGGCGCCTCCAATGAGCAGTTCTTC. Protein sequence: CASSQVAGGASNEQFF.

V gene TRBV7-2 combines with J gene TRBJ1-5, with a possible D match to TRBD1 (5 bases). With 3 bases removed from V and 1 base from J, the gap between germline ends came to 10 bases. The V gene's germline CDR1 is SGHTA and CDR2 FQGNSA. The CDR3 sequence is 15 residues long. The CDR3 DNA is TGTGCCAGCAGCTTCACGGACAAGAGCAATCAGCCCCAGCATTTT. Translated: CASSFTDKSNQPQHF.

This chain uses TRBV29-1 with TRBJ1-2; D gene uncertain. The CDR3 loop spans 10 amino acids. Germline V gives CDR1 SQVTM, CDR2 ANQGSEA. V lost 6 bases, J lost 7 bases, and 9 bases lay in between. The CDR3, as DNA: TGCAGCGTAGAGGAGGGTGGCTACACCTTC. Translated, it gives CSVEEGGYTF.

The CDR3 coding sequence is TGCAGCGCAGCGGGGGCTAGCACAGATACGCAGTATTTT. Its protein is CSAAGASTDTQYF. The rearrangement uses TRBV29-1 and TRBJ2-3, with 8 bases fitting TRBD2. Germline CDR1 SQVTM, CDR2 ANQGSEA. This CDR3 contains 13 residues. J was trimmed by 0 bases and V by 7 bases; bases with no gene match: 3.

In this sample, this clonotype turned up a few times. The chain carries TRBV11-3 and TRBJ2-5; D is unclear. The length of the CDR3 is 15 residues. Germline V gene lookup returns CDR1 SGHNT and CDR2 YENEEA. V was pared by 1 base and J by 4 bases, with 13 bases between. The CDR3 DNA follows: TGTGCCAGCAGCTTAGGGTTCGTTAGCTCAGAGACCCAGTACTTC. Its translation is CASSLGFVSSETQYF.

By sample fraction, this clonotype is medium-sized. V is TRBV18 and J is TRBJ2-2, with 8 bases lining up with TRBD1. This CDR3 is built from 14 residues. With 6 bases clipped from V and 4 bases from J, the junction kept 4 bases outside the gene matches. Germline assignment: CDR1 KGHSH and CDR2 LQKENI. For the CDR3, the DNA is TGTGCCAGCTCTCGGGACAGGAGCACCGGGGAGCTGTTTTTT. Encoded protein: CASSRDRSTGELFF.

This clonotype was seen a handful of times. V usage is TRBV7-8 and J usage is TRBJ1-5; 7 nucleotides line up with TRBD1. Germline CDR1 SGHVS, CDR2 FQNEAQ. Losses at the gene ends were 5 bases for V and 1 base for J; bases not matched to a gene: 5. CDR3 length equals 15 residues. The CDR3 protein is CASSLDRMSNQPQHF. The CDR3 DNA sequence: TGTGCCAGCAGCCTGGACAGGATGAGCAATCAGCCCCAGCATTTT.

This clonotype has just a few counts. This sequence joins TRBV5-4 and TRBJ2-1; D gene uncertain. V shed 7 bases and J shed 5 bases, with 16 bases lying between them. The CDR3 covers 14 residues. Germline V gives CDR1 SGHNT, CDR2 YYREEE (reference sequence). CDR3 protein: CASSDFRANNEQFF. CDR3 DNA sequence: TGTGCCAGCTCCGATTTCCGGGCCAACAATGAGCAGTTCTTC.

This clonotype occurred a few times. CDR3 loop: CASSPGWRGMLSGANVLTF. The CDR3 DNA sequence: TGTGCCAGCAGCCCTGGATGGCGGGGAATGTTATCTGGGGCCAACGTCCTGACTTTC. This chain links TRBV11-3 with TRBJ2-6; D may be TRBD2 (6 bases). The germline CDR1 and CDR2 sequences are SGHNT and YENEEA. Between the trimmed V and J ends, which lost 5 bases and 1 base, there was a span of 21 bases. The CDR3 loop spans 19 amino acids.

This clonotype qualifies as medium-sized. The gene calls are TRBV27 and TRBJ1-1, with unresolved D. The germline V gene encodes CDR1 MNHEY and CDR2 SMNVEV (reference sequence). This CDR3 is 13 amino acids long. V lost 7 bases and J lost 0, with 9 bases in between. The CDR3, as DNA: TGTGCCAGCAAACCTAATTTGAACACTGAAGCTTTCTTT. It specifies CASKPNLNTEAFF.